What follows are 12 T cell receptor beta chains derived from one specimen sequenced in a study of control samples from healthy donors and cancer patients. Method: immunoSEQ multiplex PCR; TCRdb's copy keeps in-frame clones and lacks some. This table has tens of thousands of clones, approximately 89% appearing once. The sample was PBMCs. Source of these receptors: a man between 60 and 75 years old with colorectal cancer.

The V gene is TRBV28, the J gene TRBJ1-2; no clear D. From germline, CDR1 is MDHEN and CDR2 SYDVKM. With 6 bases removed from V and 1 base from J, the gap between germline ends came to 9 bases. The CDR3 has 13 amino acids. This chain's CDR3 is CASRSIYNYGYTF. CDR3 nucleotides: TGTGCCAGCAGGTCGATATATAACTATGGCTACACCTTC.

The V and J genes are TRBV11-2 and TRBJ2-3; D remains unclear. The ends were cut back, 4 bases at V and 0 bases at J, with 2 bases in the middle. The CDR3 loop spans 12 amino acids. CDR1 is SGHAT, CDR2 FQNNGV, per germline. The CDR3 protein is CASSSSTDTQYF. The CDR3 bases are TGTGCCAGCAGCTCTAGCACAGATACGCAGTATTTT.

This chain connects TRBV13 to TRBJ1-1; unclear D gene. CDR3 length: 12 residues. Trimming pared 5 bases from V and 1 base from J, leaving 5 bases between. Germline CDR1 PRHDT, CDR2 FYEKMQ (reference sequence). The CDR3 reads CASSLENTEAFF. For the CDR3, the DNA is TGTGCCAGCAGCCTTGAGAACACTGAAGCTTTCTTT.

The CDR3 nucleotides read TGTGCCAGCACGGAGAGGATTACAGATACGCAGTATTTT. Its translation is CASTERITDTQYF. The rearrangement uses TRBV5-4 and TRBJ2-3; the D is unclear. Deletions cut 6 bases from V and 3 bases from J, with 11 bases between. Germline V CDR1 and CDR2: SGHNT, YYREEE (reference sequence). The CDR3 consists of 13 residues.

The chain couples TRBV11-3 to TRBJ2-7; 10 bases fit TRBD2. Germline values: CDR1 SGHNT, CDR2 YENEEA. The CDR3 sequence is 13 residues long. J lost 4 bases, V lost 5 bases, and 2 bases had no gene match. As DNA, the CDR3 is TGTGCCAGCAGCGAACTAGCGGGGTACGAGCAGTACTTC. Translation gives CASSELAGYEQYF.

V gene TRBV25-1 combines with J gene TRBJ1-5, with a possible D match to TRBD1 (6 bases). Germline V gene data show CDR1 as MGHDK and CDR2 as SYGVNS. V was shortened by 8 bases and J by 7 bases, with 15 bases between the two germline ends. This CDR3 comprises 13 residues. The CDR3 DNA sequence: TGTGCCAGCGCCCCGACAGGCGGACAGCCCCAGCATTTT. This sequence encodes CASAPTGGQPQHF.

The chain links TRBV7-9 to TRBJ1-4; D uncertain. Per the germline V gene, CDR1 is SEHNR and CDR2 is FQNEAQ (reference sequence). The CDR3 extends over 15 amino acids. V dropped 3 bases and J dropped 4 bases, with 12 bases sitting between them. In DNA, the CDR3 is TGTGCCAGCAGCTTGGCCAGGAGGGTTAATGAAAAACTGTTTTTT. This gives the protein CASSLARRVNEKLFF.

The V gene is TRBV10-1, the J gene TRBJ2-2, with D hard to call. The CDR3 has 15 residues. The V gene lost 0 bases and the J gene lost 5 bases, with 10 bases spanning the gap. Germline CDR1 is WNHNN and CDR2 is SYGVQD (reference sequence). CDR3 DNA: TGCGCCAGCAGTGAGTCGAGAGAGGTAACCGGGGAGCTGTTTTTT. Translated: CASSESREVTGELFF.

The V gene is TRBV28, the J gene TRBJ1-2; TRBD1 is a possible D gene (6 bases). In germline, CDR1 is MDHEN, CDR2 SYDVKM. CDR3 length equals 14 residues. V was pared by 8 bases and J by 4 bases, with 17 bases between. In nucleotides, the CDR3 is TGTGCCAGCGCCGGGACACCTAAGGGCTATGGCTACACCTTC. This translates into CASAGTPKGYGYTF.

This chain connects TRBV6-2 or TRBV6-3 to TRBJ2-3; a possible D gene is TRBD2 (5 bases). Germline CDR1 is MNHEY and CDR2 is SVGEGT. This CDR3 spans 15 amino acids. Trimming cost V 5 bases and J 1 base, with 13 bases left between them. CDR3 coding DNA: TGTGCCAGCAGTCTCCTAGCTCCCCGCACAGATACGCAGTATTTT. Protein product: CASSLLAPRTDTQYF.

CDR3 nucleotides: TGTGCTAGTGGTTTATATAGCGGAGGGAATGAGCAGTTCTTC. As protein: CASGLYSGGNEQFF. This chain uses TRBV12-5 with TRBJ2-1, with D perhaps matching TRBD2 (6 bases). The CDR3 is 14 residues long. V was shortened by 3 bases and J by 7 bases, with 13 bases between the two germline ends. Germline V gives CDR1 LGHNT, CDR2 FRNRAP.

The chain carries TRBV7-2 and TRBJ2-1, with 8 bases lining up with TRBD2. The CDR3 extends over 18 amino acids. Trimming cost V 0 bases and J 9 bases; bases outside gene matches: 16. CDR1 and CDR2 from the germline V gene are SGHTA and FQGNSA. CDR3 nucleotide sequence: TGTGCCAGCAGCTTAGCGGGCCCCGGGGGGGTGATGCGGGGTGAGCAGTTCTTC. Translated: CASSLAGPGGVMRGEQFF.